This record looks at one T cell receptor (beta chain) sequence and its context. What it binds is not known. CDR1 and CDR2 from the germline V gene are SQVTM and ANQGSEA. V was cut by 4 bases and J by 4 bases, with 16 bases left in between. The CDR3 loop spans 14 amino acids. The data derive from a study of regulatory T cells in long-lasting Graves disease. Study-wide findings and caveats: Among samples with persistent disease, TRBV28, TRBJ1-2 and TRBJ2-5 were favored.

Indicated time point: newly diagnosed GD, antithyroid drugs for less than 3 months. From PBMCs, RNA was extracted and then used to make the TCR library. In building TCR beta libraries, iRepertoire HTBI primers were used together with Arm-PCR of CDR3 regions. TCRdb used MiXCR to reprocess the multiplex PCR reads, holding one entry per CDR3 protein. The sample records some 490,000 distinct CDR3 sequences, about 12% being singletons. The same sample was also studied in work on T cells in Graves' hyperthyroidism and ophthalmopathy. That investigation notes: The hyperthyroidism was newly diagnosed and had lasted under 2 months; the patients were aged 18 to 65.

The specimen was peripheral blood mononuclear cells (PBMCs), collected at new diagnosis, from a patient treated with antithyroid drugs. This clonotype was obtained from a woman between 25 and 40 years old with Graves disease. This chain joins TRBV29-1 and TRBJ1-2; TRBD1 might be the D (5 bases). For the CDR3, the DNA is TGCAGCGTTGGGGGCCAGGAGGATCCCTATGGCTACACCTTC. This codes for CSVGGQEDPYGYTF.